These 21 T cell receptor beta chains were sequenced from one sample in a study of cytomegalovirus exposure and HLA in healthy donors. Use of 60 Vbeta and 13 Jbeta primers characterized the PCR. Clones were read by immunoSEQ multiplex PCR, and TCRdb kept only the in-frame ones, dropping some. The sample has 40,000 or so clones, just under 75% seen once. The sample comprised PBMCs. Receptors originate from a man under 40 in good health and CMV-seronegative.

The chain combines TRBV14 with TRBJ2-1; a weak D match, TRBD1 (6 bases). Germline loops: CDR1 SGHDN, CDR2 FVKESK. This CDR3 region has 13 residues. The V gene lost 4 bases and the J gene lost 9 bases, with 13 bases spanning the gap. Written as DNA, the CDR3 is TGTGCCAGCAGCCCCCGGACAGTGGGTGAGCAGTTCTTC. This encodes CASSPRTVGEQFF.

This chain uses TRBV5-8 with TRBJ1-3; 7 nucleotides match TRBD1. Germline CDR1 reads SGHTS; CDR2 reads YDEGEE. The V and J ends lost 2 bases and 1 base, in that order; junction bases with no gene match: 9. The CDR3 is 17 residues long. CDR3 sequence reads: CASSFTGAALSGNTIYF. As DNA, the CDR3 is TGTGCCAGCAGCTTTACAGGGGCCGCTTTATCTGGAAACACCATATATTTT. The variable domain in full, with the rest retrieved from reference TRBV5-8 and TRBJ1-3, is EAGVTQSPTHLIKTRGQQATLRCSPISGHTSVYWYQQALGLGLQFLLWYDEGEERNRGNFPPRFSGRQFPNYSSELNVNALELEDSALYLCASSFTGAALSGNTIYFGEGSWLTVV.

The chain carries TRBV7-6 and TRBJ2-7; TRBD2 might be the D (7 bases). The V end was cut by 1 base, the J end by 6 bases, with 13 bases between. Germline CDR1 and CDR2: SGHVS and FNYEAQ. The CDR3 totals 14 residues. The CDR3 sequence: CASSLGDGGREQYF. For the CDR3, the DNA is TGTGCCAGCAGCTTAGGGGACGGGGGGCGCGAGCAGTACTTC.

The CDR3 loop reads CASSETRASGGRTDTQYF. CDR3 coding DNA: TGTGCCAGCAGTGAAACAAGGGCTAGCGGGGGCCGCACAGATACGCAGTATTTT. The chain uses TRBV2 and TRBJ2-3, with 10 bases aligning to TRBD2. Germline V gives CDR1 SNHLY, CDR2 FYNNEI. CDR3 length: 18 residues. V gave up 2 bases and J gave up 1 base; unmatched junction bases: 9.

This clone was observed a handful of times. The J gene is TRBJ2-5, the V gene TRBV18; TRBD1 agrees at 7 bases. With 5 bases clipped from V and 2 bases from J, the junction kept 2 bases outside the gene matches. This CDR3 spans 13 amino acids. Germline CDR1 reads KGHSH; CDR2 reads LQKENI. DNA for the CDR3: TGTGCCAGCTCAATGGGACAGCAAGAGACCCAGTACTTC. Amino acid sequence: CASSMGQQETQYF.

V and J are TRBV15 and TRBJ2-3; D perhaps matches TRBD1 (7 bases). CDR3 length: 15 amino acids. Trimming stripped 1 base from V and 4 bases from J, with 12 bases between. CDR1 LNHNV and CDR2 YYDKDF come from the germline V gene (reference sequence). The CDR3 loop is CATSRGRGVADTQYF. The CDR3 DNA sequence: TGTGCCACCAGCAGAGGCAGGGGGGTGGCAGATACGCAGTATTTT.

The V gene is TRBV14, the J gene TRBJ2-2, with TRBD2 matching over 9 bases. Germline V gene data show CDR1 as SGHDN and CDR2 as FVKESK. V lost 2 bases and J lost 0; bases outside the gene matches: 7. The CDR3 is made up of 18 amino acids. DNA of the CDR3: TGTGCCAGCAGCCAATATAAGACTAGCGGAGCGAACACCGGGGAGCTGTTTTTT. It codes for CASSQYKTSGANTGELFF.

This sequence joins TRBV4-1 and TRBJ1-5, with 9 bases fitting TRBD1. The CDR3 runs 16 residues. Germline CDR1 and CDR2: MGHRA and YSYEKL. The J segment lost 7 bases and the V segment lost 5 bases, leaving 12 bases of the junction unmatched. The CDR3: CASSGWDRVIFQPQHF. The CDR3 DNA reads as TGCGCCAGCAGCGGGTGGGACAGGGTCATTTTCCAGCCCCAGCATTTT.

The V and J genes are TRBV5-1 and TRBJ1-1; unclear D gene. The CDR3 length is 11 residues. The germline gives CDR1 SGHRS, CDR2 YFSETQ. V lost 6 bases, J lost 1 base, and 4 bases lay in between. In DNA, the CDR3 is TGCGCCAGCACAGGGAACACTGAAGCTTTCTTT. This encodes CASTGNTEAFF. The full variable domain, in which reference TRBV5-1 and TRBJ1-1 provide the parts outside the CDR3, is KAGVTQTPRYLIKTRGQQVTLSCSPISGHRSVSWYQQTPGQGLQFLFEYFSETQRNKGNFPGRFSGRQFSNSRSEMNVSTLELGDSALYLCASTGNTEAFFGQGTRLTVV.

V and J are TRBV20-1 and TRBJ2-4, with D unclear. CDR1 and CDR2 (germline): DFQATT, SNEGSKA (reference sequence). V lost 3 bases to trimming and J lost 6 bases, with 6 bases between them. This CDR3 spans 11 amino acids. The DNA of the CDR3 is TGCAGTGCTAGTAATTTAAACATTCAGTACTTC. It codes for CSASNLNIQYF.

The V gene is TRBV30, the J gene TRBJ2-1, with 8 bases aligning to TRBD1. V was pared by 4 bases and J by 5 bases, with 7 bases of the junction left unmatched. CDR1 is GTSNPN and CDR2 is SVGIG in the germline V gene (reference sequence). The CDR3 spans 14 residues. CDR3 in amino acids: CAWNEGQVDNEQFF. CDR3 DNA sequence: TGTGCCTGGAACGAGGGACAGGTAGACAATGAGCAGTTCTTC.

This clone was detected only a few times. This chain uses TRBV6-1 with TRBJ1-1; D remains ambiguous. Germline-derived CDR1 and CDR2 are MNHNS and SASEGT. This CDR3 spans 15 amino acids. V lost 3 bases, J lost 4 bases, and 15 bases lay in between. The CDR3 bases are TGTGCCAGCAGTGAGGAAATCGGGGTCCCCACTGAAGCTTTCTTT. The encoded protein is CASSEEIGVPTEAFF.

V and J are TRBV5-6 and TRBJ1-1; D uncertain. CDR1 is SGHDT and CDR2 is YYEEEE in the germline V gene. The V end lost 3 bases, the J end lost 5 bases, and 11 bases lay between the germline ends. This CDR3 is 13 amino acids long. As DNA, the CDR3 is TGTGCCAGCAGCTCCCCGACAATGACTGAAGCTTTCTTT. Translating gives CASSSPTMTEAFF.

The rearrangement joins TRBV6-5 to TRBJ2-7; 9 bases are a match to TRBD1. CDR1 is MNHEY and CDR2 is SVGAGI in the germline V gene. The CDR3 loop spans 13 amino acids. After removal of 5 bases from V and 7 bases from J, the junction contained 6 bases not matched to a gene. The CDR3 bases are TGTGCCAGCAGTGGGGACAGGGCGAGGGAGCAGTACTTC. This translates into CASSGDRAREQYF.

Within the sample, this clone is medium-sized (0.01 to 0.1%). CDR3 DNA: TGTGCCATCCGATCCAGGGACAGGGCTACAGAGACCCAGTACTTC. Translating it yields CAIRSRDRATETQYF. The rearrangement uses TRBV2 and TRBJ2-5; 9 bases align to TRBD1. V dropped 10 bases and J dropped 4; count of bases not matched to a gene: 13. Looked up from germline, CDR1 is SNHLY and CDR2 is FYNNEI. This CDR3 contains 15 residues.

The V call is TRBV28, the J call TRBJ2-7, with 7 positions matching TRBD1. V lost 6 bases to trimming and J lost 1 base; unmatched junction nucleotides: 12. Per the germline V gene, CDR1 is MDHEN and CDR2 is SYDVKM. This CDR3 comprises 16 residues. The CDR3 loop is CASSGSMTGFSYEQYF. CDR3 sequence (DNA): TGTGCCAGCAGCGGGTCGATGACAGGGTTTTCCTACGAGCAGTACTTC.

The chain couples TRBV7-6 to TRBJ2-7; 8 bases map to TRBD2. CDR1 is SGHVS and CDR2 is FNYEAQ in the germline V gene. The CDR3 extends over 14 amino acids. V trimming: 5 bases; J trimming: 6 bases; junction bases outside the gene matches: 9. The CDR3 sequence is CASSRTSPAIEQYF. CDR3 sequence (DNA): TGTGCCAGCAGCCGGACTAGCCCTGCGATCGAGCAGTACTTC. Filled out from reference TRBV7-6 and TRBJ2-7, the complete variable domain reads GAGVSQSPRYKVTKRGQDVALRCDPISGHVSLYWYRQALGQGPEFLTYFNYEAQQDKSGLPNDRFSAERPEGSISTLTIQRTEQRDSAMYRCASSRTSPAIEQYFGPGTRLTVT.

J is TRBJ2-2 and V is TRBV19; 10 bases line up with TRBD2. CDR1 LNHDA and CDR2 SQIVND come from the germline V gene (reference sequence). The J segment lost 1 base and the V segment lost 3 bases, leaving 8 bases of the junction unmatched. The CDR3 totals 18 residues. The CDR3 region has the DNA TGTGCCAGTAGTATGGGGCTAGCGGGAGCACAGAACACCGGGGAGCTGTTTTTT. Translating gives CASSMGLAGAQNTGELFF.

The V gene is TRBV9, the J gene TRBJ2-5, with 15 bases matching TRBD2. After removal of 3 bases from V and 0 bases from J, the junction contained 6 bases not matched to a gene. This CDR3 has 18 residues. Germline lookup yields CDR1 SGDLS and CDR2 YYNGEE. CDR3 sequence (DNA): TGTGCCAGCAGCGGGGGACTAGCGGGGGGATTGTACCAAGAGACCCAGTACTTC. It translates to CASSGGLAGGLYQETQYF.

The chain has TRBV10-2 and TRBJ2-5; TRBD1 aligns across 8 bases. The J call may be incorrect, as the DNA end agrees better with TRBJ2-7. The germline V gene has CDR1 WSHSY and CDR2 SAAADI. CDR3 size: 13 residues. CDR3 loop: CASNGQGSYEQYF. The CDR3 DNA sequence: TGCGCCAGCAATGGACAGGGTTCCTACGAGCAGTACTTC.

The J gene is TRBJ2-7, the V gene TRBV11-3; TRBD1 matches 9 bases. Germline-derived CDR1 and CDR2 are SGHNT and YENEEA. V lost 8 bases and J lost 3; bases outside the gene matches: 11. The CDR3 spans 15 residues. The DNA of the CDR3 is TGTGCCAGCTCCACCGCATCGGGACAGGGCTACGAGCAGTACTTC. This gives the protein CASSTASGQGYEQYF.